Detailed here is one T cell receptor beta chain. The data originate from a study of cytomegalovirus exposure and HLA in healthy donors. CDR3 size: 15 residues. Germline V gene lookup returns CDR1 MNHNS and CDR2 SASEGT. V was clipped by 1 base and J by 4 bases; unmatched bases: 6. In the PCR, 60 Vbeta and 13 Jbeta primers were used. Clones were sequenced by immunoSEQ multiplex PCR, and TCRdb holds only the in-frame ones, with some missing. The data contain 55,000 to 80,000 clones, roughly 85% of them singletons. Sequenced input: PBMCs. V and J are TRBV6-1 and TRBJ1-2; 7 nucleotides align to TRBD1. This sequence originates from a female donor in good health and CMV-seronegative. CDR3 DNA sequence: TGTGCCAGCAGTGAAGTGGCCGGGACAGTCTATGGCTACACCTTC. Its protein is CASSEVAGTVYGYTF.